The table lists the clone carrying this T cell receptor (beta chain) with many counts. Its antigen is not known. These data belong to a study of early T cells in non-severe SARS-CoV-2 infection. Study background: Unpaired chains resulted from sequencing bulk RNA of unsorted whole blood. Overall study results and limits: Lookups in VDJdb leaned toward anti-spike CD8 responses and missed private and CD4 specificities.

CDR1 is SGHDN, CDR2 FVKESK, per germline. V was cut by 2 bases and J by 7 bases, with 15 bases left in between. The CDR3 is 15 residues long. Researchers attached unique molecular identifiers to individual cDNA molecules. One entry per CDR3 protein results from TCRdb running MiXCR on the 5' RACE reads. The sample shows over 55,000 distinct CDR3 sequences, around an eighth of them seen only once. The clonotype was recovered from an adult who was a healthcare worker with PCR-confirmed SARS-CoV-2 infection or an uninfected control (not recorded which). The V gene is TRBV14, the J gene TRBJ2-1; D gene ambiguous. Input material: whole blood. The CDR3 DNA follows: TGTGCCAGCAGCCAACTCGGCCCCTCAAGGAATGAGCAGTTCTTC. Protein product: CASSQLGPSRNEQFF.